This paragraph covers one TCR beta chain sequence. Repertoires were generated with immunoSEQ multiplex PCR, while TCRdb's copy carries only in-frame clones and drops some. The sample consists of 300,000 to 350,000 clones, about 92% of them appearing once. This entry belongs to a study of blood T cell repertoires in COVID-19. Study as a whole: PBMCs, B-cell-depleted T cells, or T cells were the source of the cDNA or gDNA that made up the material.

Germline CDR1 is SGHNT and CDR2 is YENEEA. With V trimmed by 5 bases and J by 7 bases, 7 bases remained unmatched. The CDR3 spans 15 residues. Sequencing was done on a sample of peripheral blood. This receptor was obtained from a woman aged 60-70 years with COVID-19, enrolled during active disease. This sequence joins TRBV11-3 and TRBJ2-1, with TRBD2 matching over 11 bases. CDR3 sequence reads: CASSVSGGVGNEQFF. The CDR3 region has the DNA TGTGCCAGCAGCGTTAGCGGGGGGGTAGGGAATGAGCAGTTCTTC.